This T cell receptor beta chain was sequenced during a study of T cells in localized non-small cell lung cancer. V lost 7 bases and J 5 bases, leaving 16 bases between the germline ends. There are 14 residues in the CDR3. Looked up from germline, CDR1 is LNHDA and CDR2 is SQIVND (reference sequence). Overall study findings and caveats: Adjacent lung tissue had a median roughly 55 of the top 100 clones found in the tumor. Density of T cells in blood, when higher, went with longer overall survival.

About this clone itself: Its specificity is unknown.

The data were produced by immunoSEQ multiplex PCR, yet TCRdb's version contains in-frame clones alone and is incomplete. The sample records almost 65,000 clones, 75% to 90% being singletons. The input for sequencing was peripheral blood, taken before any cancer treatment. The receptor was derived from a woman aged 35-70 years with stage I lung adenocarcinoma. The J gene is TRBJ2-3, the V gene TRBV19; tentatively, D is TRBD2 (5 bases). CDR3 protein: CASKSAGVLDTQYF. The CDR3 coding sequence is TGTGCCAGTAAAAGCGCGGGCGTGTTAGATACGCAGTATTTT.